A single sample is the source of the 27 T cell receptor beta chains below, sequenced in a study of cytomegalovirus exposure and HLA in healthy donors. It was with 60 Vbeta and 13 Jbeta primers that the PCR ran. Sequenced by immunoSEQ multiplex PCR; TCRdb stores in-frame clones only, minus some. The sample shows 100,000 to 150,000 clones, 65% to 90% of them seen only once. Sequenced input: PBMCs. These receptors all come from a girl aged 2-10 years in good health and CMV-seronegative.

With regard to this clone: This likely comes from a read error, as the CDR3 has no conserved phenylalanine or tryptophan at its end. No DNA is shown, since the ends of the CDR3 on it are uncertain; the CDR3 is the one TCRdb lists. The chain is built from TRBV7-8 and TRBJ2-7; the table's TRBD2 call for D was not verified on the DNA. The CDR3 spans 12 residues, counting both ends. Per the germline V gene, CDR1 is SGHVS and CDR2 is FQNEAQ. CDR3 region: CASSLDMAGVAL.

The gene calls are TRBV4-1 and TRBJ1-2; D possibly corresponds to TRBD1 (6 bases). Germline V CDR1 and CDR2: MGHRA, YSYEKL. V lost 3 bases and J lost 7, with 15 bases in between. The CDR3 is 14 amino acids. The CDR3 sequence: CASSHVGGAAGYTF. In DNA, the CDR3 is TGCGCCAGCAGCCACGTAGGGGGGGCTGCTGGCTACACCTTC.

The chain carries TRBV28 and TRBJ2-7; tentatively, D is TRBD2 (5 bases). Germline lookup yields CDR1 MDHEN and CDR2 SYDVKM. CDR3 size: 16 residues. V lost 3 bases to trimming and J lost 1 base, with 16 bases between them. The CDR3 bases are TGTGCCAGCAGTTTTTTCCTGACGGGAACATCCTACGAGCAGTACTTC. Its translation: CASSFFLTGTSYEQYF.

The rearrangement uses TRBV27 and TRBJ1-4; D is ambiguous. V lost 6 bases to trimming and J lost 0 bases, with 14 bases between them. The CDR3 covers 16 residues. Germline V gene data show CDR1 as MNHEY and CDR2 as SMNVEV (reference sequence). The CDR3 is CASRKFMSATNEKLFF. The CDR3 region has the DNA TGTGCCAGCAGAAAGTTTATGTCGGCAACTAATGAAAAACTGTTTTTT.

This chain links TRBV6-5 with TRBJ2-7, with D perhaps TRBD2 (7 bases). Germline CDR1 MNHEY, CDR2 SVGAGI. V was trimmed by 4 bases and J by 6 bases, leaving 16 bases between them. The CDR3 length is 14 residues. The CDR3 nucleotides read TGTGCCAGCAGTTTCCGGGGGGCCAGGGGCGAGCAGTACTTC. It yields the protein CASSFRGARGEQYF.

The chain is built from TRBV29-1 and TRBJ2-7; 7 bases fit TRBD1. Germline CDR1 reads SQVTM; CDR2 reads ANQGSEA. The V segment lost 7 bases and the J segment 2 bases; nucleotides outside the gene matches: 5. CDR3 length: 12 amino acids. CDR3 protein: CSGIGQAYEQYF. Here the CDR3 DNA reads TGCAGCGGGATCGGACAGGCCTACGAGCAGTACTTC.

A few counts support this clone. The chain employs TRBV29-1 and TRBJ2-1, with TRBD2 matching over 10 bases. V dropped 7 bases and J dropped 9; count of bases not matched to a gene: 15. The CDR3 consists of 15 residues. Germline assignment: CDR1 SQVTM and CDR2 ANQGSEA. CDR3 nucleotide sequence: TGCAGCGCCCGGCCCCTAGCGGGAGAGGCGAGTGAGCAGTTCTTC. It specifies CSARPLAGEASEQFF.

The J gene is TRBJ2-1, the V gene TRBV7-2; 9 bases are shared with TRBD2. CDR1 and CDR2 (germline): SGHTA, FQGNSA. The CDR3 totals 18 residues. J lost 5 bases, V lost 1 base, and 12 bases had no gene match. CDR3 sequence (DNA): TGTGCCAGCAGCTTAGTCGGGGTAGCGGCGGGGGGGCACAATGAGCAGTTCTTC. It encodes CASSLVGVAAGGHNEQFF.

The chain combines TRBV6-1 with TRBJ1-5; perhaps TRBD1 as D (5 bases). The CDR3 consists of 15 residues. Germline V lookup: CDR1 MNHNS, CDR2 SASEGT. V gave up 6 bases and J gave up 0 bases, with 12 bases separating them. CDR3: CASSLDSDSNQPQHF. CDR3 nucleotide sequence: TGTGCCAGCAGCCTTGACAGTGATAGCAATCAGCCCCAGCATTTT.

The V and J genes are TRBV12-5 and TRBJ2-6; TRBD1 matches at 8 bases. V was pared by 2 bases and J by 2 bases, with 8 bases of the junction left unmatched. CDR1 and CDR2 from the germline V gene are LGHNT and FRNRAP. The CDR3 is made up of 18 amino acids. The CDR3 loop is CASGLPDRGTPGANVLTF. CDR3 nucleotides: TGTGCTAGTGGTTTGCCCGACAGGGGAACACCTGGGGCCAACGTCCTGACTTTC.

The J gene is TRBJ2-1, the V gene TRBV29-1; 13 bases fit TRBD2. The germline gives CDR1 SQVTM, CDR2 ANQGSEA. This CDR3 has 15 amino acids. J gave up 8 bases and V 3 bases, and 7 bases lay outside the gene matches. The CDR3 DNA is TGCAGCGTTGACTCAAATGGACTAGCGGGAGATGAGCAGTTCTTC. Its protein is CSVDSNGLAGDEQFF.

The rearrangement joins TRBV14 to TRBJ1-2; unclear D gene. Germline V gene lookup returns CDR1 SGHDN and CDR2 FVKESK. V was clipped by 1 base and J by 5 bases, with 8 bases between them. The CDR3 spans 13 residues. The CDR3 reads CASSQAAAYGYTF. The CDR3 nucleotides read TGTGCCAGCAGCCAAGCAGCGGCTTATGGCTACACCTTC.

V gene TRBV6-1 combines with J gene TRBJ1-3, with 7 bases aligning to TRBD1. This CDR3 spans 18 amino acids. Germline assignment: CDR1 MNHNS and CDR2 SASEGT. V gave up 2 bases and J gave up 1 base; unmatched junction bases: 11. CDR3 DNA sequence: TGTGCCAGCAGTGAACGGGGGACAGCCTCATTATCTGGAAACACCATATATTTT. It is translated as CASSERGTASLSGNTIYF.

This rearrangement joins TRBV21-1 to TRBJ1-4; the table's TRBD1 call for D was not verified on the DNA. TRBV21-1 is a recognized pseudogene. This CDR3 region has 17 residues. The CDR3 loop reads CASSTRQGRTLYGKLFF. As DNA, the CDR3 is TGTGCCAGCAGCACCCGACAGGGTAGGACGCTCTATGGAAAACTGTTTTTT.

The chain joins TRBV15 to TRBJ1-1; D gene ambiguous. The V gene's germline CDR1 is LNHNV and CDR2 YYDKDF (reference sequence). V lost 1 base to trimming and J lost 5 bases, with 11 bases between them. The CDR3 sequence is 14 residues long. CDR3 DNA: TGTGCCACCAGCAGAGCGCGGGGATGGACTGAAGCTTTCTTT. Encoded protein: CATSRARGWTEAFF.

This chain links TRBV18 with TRBJ2-3, with 8 bases that match TRBD2. CDR3 length: 15 amino acids. Germline CDR1 reads KGHSH; CDR2 reads LQKENI. With V trimmed by 1 base and J by 1 base, 1 base remained unmatched. This CDR3 is CASSPQAGGTDTQYF. The CDR3 DNA is TGTGCCAGCTCACCACAAGCGGGGGGCACAGATACGCAGTATTTT.

This clone came up a few times. The chain employs TRBV19 and TRBJ2-1, with TRBD2 matching 10 bases. Trimming cost V 4 bases and J 4 bases; bases outside gene matches: 4. CDR3 size: 15 residues. The germline gives CDR1 LNHDA, CDR2 SQIVND (reference sequence). The CDR3 spells CASSTLAGAYNEQFF. CDR3 DNA sequence: TGTGCCAGTAGTACCCTAGCGGGAGCGTACAATGAGCAGTTCTTC.

V and J are TRBV29-1 and TRBJ2-1, with 11 bases matching TRBD2. Germline values: CDR1 SQVTM, CDR2 ANQGSEA. Losses at the gene ends were 6 bases for V and 5 bases for J; bases not matched to a gene: 12. This CDR3 spans 16 amino acids. CDR3 residues: CSVASLTSGINNEQFF. The CDR3, as DNA: TGCAGCGTGGCGTCCCTGACTAGCGGGATCAACAATGAGCAGTTCTTC.

The V gene is TRBV7-9, the J gene TRBJ1-5, with D uncertain. The CDR3 covers 16 residues. Germline assignment: CDR1 SEHNR and CDR2 FQNEAQ (reference sequence). V lost 5 bases to trimming and J lost 7 bases, with 21 bases between them. The CDR3 nucleotides read TGTGCCAGCAGCCCCCCGGGCGGGCCAGCGGGGCAGCCCCAGCATTTT. Residues: CASSPPGGPAGQPQHF. Variable domain in full (rest from reference TRBV7-9 and TRBJ1-5): DTGVSQNPRHKITKRGQNVTFRCDPISEHNRLYWYRQTLGQGPEFLTYFQNEAQLEKSRLLSDRFSAERPKGSFSTLEIQRTEQGDSAMYLCASSPPGGPAGQPQHFGDGTRLSIL.

The chain combines TRBV5-4 with TRBJ2-7, with TRBD1 matching 10 bases. V lost 4 bases and J lost 3; bases outside the gene matches: 10. Germline V lookup: CDR1 SGHNT, CDR2 YYREEE (reference sequence). There are 16 residues in the CDR3. The DNA of the CDR3 is TGTGCCAGCAGCAGGGACGGGACAGGGGCCAACTACGAGCAGTACTTC. Encoded protein: CASSRDGTGANYEQYF.

This clone came up once. The chain carries TRBV4-3 and TRBJ2-7, with TRBD1 matching 8 bases. The junction had 5 bases not matched to a gene; V was cut back by 0 bases and J by 1 base. CDR1 LGHNA and CDR2 YSLEER come from the germline V gene. This CDR3 is 16 amino acids long. CDR3 protein: CASSQDRTGRSYEQYF. The DNA of the CDR3 is TGCGCCAGCAGCCAAGATCGGACAGGGCGATCCTACGAGCAGTACTTC.

V and J are TRBV14 and TRBJ2-1, with a tentative D call TRBD1 (5 bases). V lost 3 bases, J lost 4 bases, and 7 bases lay in between. This CDR3 comprises 13 residues. Per germline, CDR1 SGHDN and CDR2 FVKESK. The CDR3, as DNA: TGTGCCAGCAGCCAGGACACTTACAATGAGCAGTTCTTC. Translating gives CASSQDTYNEQFF.

The chain is built from TRBV5-4 and TRBJ2-4; tentatively, D is TRBD1 (6 bases). Trimming removed 0 bases from V and 8 bases from J, with 15 bases in between. Germline loops: CDR1 SGHNT, CDR2 YYREEE (reference sequence). This CDR3 has 15 residues. This chain's CDR3 is CASSLDGTSADIQYF. CDR3 nucleotide sequence: TGTGCCAGCAGCTTGGACGGGACATCTGCGGACATTCAGTACTTC.

The CDR3 DNA is TGCGCCAGCAGCTTGGAGCCTAGCGGGAGGGGGGCCGGCTACGAGCAGTACTTC. Protein product: CASSLEPSGRGAGYEQYF. The genes are TRBV5-1 and TRBJ2-7; 12 bases fit TRBD2. Germline assignment: CDR1 SGHRS and CDR2 YFSETQ. This CDR3 has 18 amino acids. Trimming at V came to 0 bases and at J to 3 bases, leaving 10 bases not matched to a gene.

V gene TRBV2 combines with J gene TRBJ2-5; 9 positions agree with TRBD2. The CDR3 has 16 residues. CDR1 is SNHLY, CDR2 FYNNEI, per germline. With 3 bases clipped from V and 2 bases from J, the junction kept 7 bases outside the gene matches. The DNA of the CDR3 is TGTGCCAGCAGTGAGCGGGGACTAGCCAGACAAGAGACCCAGTACTTC. Its protein is CASSERGLARQETQYF.

The rearrangement uses TRBV5-6 and TRBJ1-1; possibly TRBD1 for D (6 bases). In germline, CDR1 is SGHDT, CDR2 YYEEEE. The ends were cut back, 0 bases at V and 6 bases at J, with 15 bases in the middle. The CDR3 has 15 amino acids. The CDR3 loop reads CASSLAIQGPAEAFF. The CDR3 coding sequence is TGTGCCAGCAGCTTGGCCATACAGGGCCCAGCTGAAGCTTTCTTT. Variable domain in full (rest from reference TRBV5-6 and TRBJ1-1): DAGVTQSPTHLIKTRGQQVTLRCSPKSGHDTVSWYQQALGQGPQFIFQYYEEEERQRGNFPDRFSGHQFPNYSSELNVNALLLGDSALYLCASSLAIQGPAEAFFGQGTRLTVV.

The chain has TRBV5-1 and TRBJ2-1; 12 nucleotides match TRBD2. After removal of 1 base from V and 6 bases from J, the junction contained 17 bases not matched to a gene. The CDR3 totals 20 residues. The germline gives CDR1 SGHRS, CDR2 YFSETQ. CDR3 bases: TGCGCCAGCAGCTTGTTTATCCGAGGTCTAGCGGGAGGGCCGCTCAATGAGCAGTTCTTC. Translation gives CASSLFIRGLAGGPLNEQFF.